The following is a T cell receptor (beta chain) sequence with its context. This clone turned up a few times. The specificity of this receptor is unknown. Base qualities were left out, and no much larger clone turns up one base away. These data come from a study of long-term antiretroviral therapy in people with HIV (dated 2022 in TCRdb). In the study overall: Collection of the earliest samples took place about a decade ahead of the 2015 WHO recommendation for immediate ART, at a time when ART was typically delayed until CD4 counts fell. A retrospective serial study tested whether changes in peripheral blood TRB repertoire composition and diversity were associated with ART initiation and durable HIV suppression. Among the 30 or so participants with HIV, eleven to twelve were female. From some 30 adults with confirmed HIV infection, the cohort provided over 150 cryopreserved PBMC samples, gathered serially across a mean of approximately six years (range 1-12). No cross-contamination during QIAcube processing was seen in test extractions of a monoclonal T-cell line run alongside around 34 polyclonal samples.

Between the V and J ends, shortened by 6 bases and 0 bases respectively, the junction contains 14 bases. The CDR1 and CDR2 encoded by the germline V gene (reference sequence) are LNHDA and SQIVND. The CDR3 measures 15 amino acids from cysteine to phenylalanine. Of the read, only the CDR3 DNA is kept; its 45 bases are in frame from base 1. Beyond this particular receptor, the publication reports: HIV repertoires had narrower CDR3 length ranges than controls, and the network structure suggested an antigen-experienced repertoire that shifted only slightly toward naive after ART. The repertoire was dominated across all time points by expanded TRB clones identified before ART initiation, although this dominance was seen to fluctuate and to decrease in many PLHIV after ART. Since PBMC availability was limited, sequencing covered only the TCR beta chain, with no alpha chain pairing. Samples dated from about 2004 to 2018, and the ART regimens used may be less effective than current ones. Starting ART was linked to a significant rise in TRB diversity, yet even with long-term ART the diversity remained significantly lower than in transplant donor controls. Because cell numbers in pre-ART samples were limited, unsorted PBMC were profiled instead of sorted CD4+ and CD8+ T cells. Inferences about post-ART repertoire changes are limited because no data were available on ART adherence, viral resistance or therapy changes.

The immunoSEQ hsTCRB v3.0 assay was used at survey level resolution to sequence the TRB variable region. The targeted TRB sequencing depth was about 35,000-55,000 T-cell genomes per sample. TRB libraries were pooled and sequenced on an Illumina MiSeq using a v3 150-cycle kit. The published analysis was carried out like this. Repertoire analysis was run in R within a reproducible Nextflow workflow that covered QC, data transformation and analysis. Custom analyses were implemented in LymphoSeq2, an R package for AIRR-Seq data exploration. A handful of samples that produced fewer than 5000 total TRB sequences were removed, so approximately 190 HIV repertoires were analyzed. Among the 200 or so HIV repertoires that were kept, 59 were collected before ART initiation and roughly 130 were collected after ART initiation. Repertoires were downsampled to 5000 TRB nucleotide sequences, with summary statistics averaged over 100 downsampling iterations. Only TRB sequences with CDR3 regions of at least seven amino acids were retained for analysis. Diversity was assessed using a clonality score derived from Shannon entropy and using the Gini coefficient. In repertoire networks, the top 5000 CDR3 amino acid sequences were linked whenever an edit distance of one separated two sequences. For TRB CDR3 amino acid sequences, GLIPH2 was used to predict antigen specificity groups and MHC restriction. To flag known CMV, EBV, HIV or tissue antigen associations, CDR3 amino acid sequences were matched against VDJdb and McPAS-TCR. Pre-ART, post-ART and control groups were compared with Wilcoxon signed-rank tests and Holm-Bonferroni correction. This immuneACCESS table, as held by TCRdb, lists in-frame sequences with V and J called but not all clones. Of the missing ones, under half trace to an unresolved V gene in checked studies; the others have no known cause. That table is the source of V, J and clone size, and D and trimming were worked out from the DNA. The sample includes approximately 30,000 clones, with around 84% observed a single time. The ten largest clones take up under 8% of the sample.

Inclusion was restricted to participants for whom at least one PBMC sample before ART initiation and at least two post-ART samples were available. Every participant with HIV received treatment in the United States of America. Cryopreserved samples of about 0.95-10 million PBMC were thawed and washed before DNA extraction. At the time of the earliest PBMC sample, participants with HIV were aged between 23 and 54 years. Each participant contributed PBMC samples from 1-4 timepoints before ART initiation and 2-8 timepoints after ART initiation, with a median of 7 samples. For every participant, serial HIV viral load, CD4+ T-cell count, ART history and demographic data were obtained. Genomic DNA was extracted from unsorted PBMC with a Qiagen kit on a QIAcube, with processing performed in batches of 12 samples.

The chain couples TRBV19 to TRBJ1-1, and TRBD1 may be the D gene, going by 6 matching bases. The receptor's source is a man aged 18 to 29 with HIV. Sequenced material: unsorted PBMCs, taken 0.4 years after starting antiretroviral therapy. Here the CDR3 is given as CASSLTGGLNTEAFF. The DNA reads TGTGCCAGTAGCCTGACAGGCGGGTTGAACACTGAAGCTTTCTTT. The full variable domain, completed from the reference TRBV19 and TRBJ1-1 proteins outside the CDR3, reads DGGITQSPKYLFRKEGQNVTLSCEQNLNHDAMYWYRQDPGQGLRLIYYSQIVNDFQKGDIAEGYSVSREKKESFPLTVTSAQKNPTAFYLCASSLTGGLNTEAFFGQGTRLTVV.